Listed below are T cell receptor beta chains from one sample, sequenced in a study of CD8 T cells in ankylosing spondylitis. One entry per CDR3 protein, called by TCRdb with MiXCR from the 5' RACE reads. The sample consists of around 120,000 distinct CDR3 sequences, around 24% of them appearing once. Sequencing was carried out using synovial fluid, either unsorted or a sorted T cell fraction (not recorded which). Receptors were obtained from a male donor with ankylosing spondylitis. Each CDR3 is given with its conserved first and last residue. A D gene is named only where the DNA matches it firmly. Size tells how often a clone was seen (once, few, many) or the class of an expanded clone, and some rows leave it out.

CDR3nt: TGCGCCAGCAGCCCCCCGCGGGGGGCCTCAGATACGCAGTATTTT
CDR3aa: CASSPPRGASDTQYF
d_gene: TRBD2
abundance: .
v_gene: TRBV5-1
j_gene: TRBJ2-3

CDR3nt: TGTGCCAGCAGCTATCTCACAGGGGGCCTAAGCAATCAGCCCCAGCATTTT
CDR3aa: CASSYLTGGLSNQPQHF
d_gene: TRBD1
abundance: few
v_gene: TRBV7-8
j_gene: TRBJ1-5

CDR3nt: TGCGCCAGCAGCTTGGAACAGGGGCAGAACACTGAAGCTTTCTTT
CDR3aa: CASSLEQGQNTEAFF
d_gene: TRBD1
abundance: few
v_gene: TRBV5-1
j_gene: TRBJ1-1

CDR3nt: TGTGCCAGCAGCCTCGGGGGCGGGTTTCAAGAGACCCAGTACTTC
CDR3aa: CASSLGGGFQETQYF
d_gene: .
abundance: few
v_gene: TRBV12-3/TRBV12-4
j_gene: TRBJ2-5

CDR3nt: TGTGCCAGCAGCCAAGGGACAGGCTACATGAACACTGAAGCTTTCTTT
CDR3aa: CASSQGTGYMNTEAFF
d_gene: TRBD1
abundance: .
v_gene: TRBV3-1
j_gene: TRBJ1-1

CDR3nt: TGTGCCAGCAGCTTAGATCCGGGAAGGGGAACCGGGGAGCTGTTTTTT
CDR3aa: CASSLDPGRGTGELFF
d_gene: .
abundance: .
v_gene: TRBV11-3
j_gene: TRBJ2-2

CDR3nt: TGCAGTGCTAGAAGGGCAGTAAAGGAAAAACTGTTTTTT
CDR3aa: CSARRAVKEKLFF
d_gene: .
abundance: .
v_gene: TRBV20-1
j_gene: TRBJ1-4

CDR3nt: TGTGCCAGCAGCTTGGGGACAGTGGCCTATAATTCACCCCTCCACTTT
CDR3aa: CASSLGTVAYNSPLHF
d_gene: TRBD1
abundance: many
v_gene: TRBV7-8
j_gene: TRBJ1-6

CDR3nt: TGTGCCAGCAGTTACTCATCCGGGGGCTACACCTTC
CDR3aa: CASSYSSGGYTF
d_gene: .
abundance: once
v_gene: TRBV6-6
j_gene: TRBJ1-2

CDR3nt: TGCAGTGCTATGGGGGGAGTTGTGTTTGGCTACACCTTC
CDR3aa: CSAMGGVVFGYTF
d_gene: .
abundance: .
v_gene: TRBV20-1
j_gene: TRBJ1-2

CDR3nt: TGCAGTGCTATCGGGACAGGGGACGCTGAAGCTTTCTTT
CDR3aa: CSAIGTGDAEAFF
d_gene: TRBD1
abundance: few
v_gene: TRBV20-1
j_gene: TRBJ1-1

CDR3nt: TGTGCCACCAGTGAAGGTGGGACTGGCCGATACGAGCAGTACTTC
CDR3aa: CATSEGGTGRYEQYF
d_gene: .
abundance: .
v_gene: TRBV24-1
j_gene: TRBJ2-7

CDR3nt: TGTGCCAGTACCCCTAAAGTGGGCACGAACACTGAAGCTTTCTTT
CDR3aa: CASTPKVGTNTEAFF
d_gene: .
abundance: .
v_gene: TRBV19
j_gene: TRBJ1-1

CDR3nt: TGTGCCAGTAGTGTTCTAGCGGGAATGGAGACCCAGTACTTC
CDR3aa: CASSVLAGMETQYF
d_gene: TRBD2
abundance: few
v_gene: TRBV19
j_gene: TRBJ2-5

CDR3nt: TGTGCCAGCAGCCCAGCTGGATCCCTACCCAACTATGGCTACACCTTC
CDR3aa: CASSPAGSLPNYGYTF
d_gene: .
abundance: few
v_gene: TRBV4-2
j_gene: TRBJ1-2

CDR3nt: TGTGCCAGCAGCTTAGGAGGCGGGTTGGGGCGTACGAACACTGAAGCTTTCTTT
CDR3aa: CASSLGGGLGRTNTEAFF
d_gene: .
abundance: .
v_gene: TRBV11-2
j_gene: TRBJ1-1

CDR3nt: TGCGCCAGCAGCTTTCTTGGACTAGCGGGAGGGAGTAATGAGCAGTTCTTC
CDR3aa: CASSFLGLAGGSNEQFF
d_gene: TRBD2
abundance: .
v_gene: TRBV5-1
j_gene: TRBJ2-1

CDR3nt: TGCGCCAGCGAGGGGAACGGGGAGCTGTTTTTT
CDR3aa: CASEGNGELFF
d_gene: .
abundance: .
v_gene: TRBV10-2
j_gene: TRBJ2-2

CDR3nt: TGTGCCAGCAGCTTAGAACTCACGGGGCTCTCCTACGAGCAGTACTTC
CDR3aa: CASSLELTGLSYEQYF
d_gene: .
abundance: few
v_gene: TRBV7-6
j_gene: TRBJ2-7

CDR3nt: TGTGCCAGCAGCTTAGATAGCCGGGGAGAGCAGTTCTTC
CDR3aa: CASSLDSRGEQFF
d_gene: .
abundance: .
v_gene: TRBV11-3
j_gene: TRBJ2-1

CDR3nt: TGTGCCAGCAGTGAATTGGCCCCCGGGGACAATGAGCAGTTCTTC
CDR3aa: CASSELAPGDNEQFF
d_gene: .
abundance: .
v_gene: TRBV2
j_gene: TRBJ2-1

CDR3nt: TGCAGGACAACAGGGAGGACCTACAATGAGCAGTTCTTC
CDR3aa: CRTTGRTYNEQFF
d_gene: .
abundance: .
v_gene: TRBV20-1
j_gene: TRBJ2-1

CDR3nt: TGTGCCAGCAGCGTAGAAGGGACGCGGTACACTGAAGCTTTCTTT
CDR3aa: CASSVEGTRYTEAFF
d_gene: .
abundance: many
v_gene: TRBV9
j_gene: TRBJ1-1

CDR3nt: TGTGCCAGCAGCTCCCGGGACAGATTAGCCAAAAACATTCAGTACTTC
CDR3aa: CASSSRDRLAKNIQYF
d_gene: TRBD1
abundance: many
v_gene: TRBV7-8
j_gene: TRBJ2-4

CDR3nt: TGTGCCAGCAGGTGGGGGGATGGCACCGGGGAGCTGTTTTTT
CDR3aa: CASRWGDGTGELFF
d_gene: .
abundance: many
v_gene: TRBV2
j_gene: TRBJ2-2

CDR3nt: TGTGCCAGCAGTCCCCGGGGGGGAGCTAACTATGGCTACACCTTC
CDR3aa: CASSPRGGANYGYTF
d_gene: .
abundance: many
v_gene: TRBV12-3/TRBV12-4
j_gene: TRBJ1-2

CDR3nt: TGTGCCAGCAGCTCATGGGTCACTCTAGCGGGAGCGCGCTCCTACGAGCAGTACTTC
CDR3aa: CASSSWVTLAGARSYEQYF
d_gene: TRBD2
abundance: .
v_gene: TRBV11-2
j_gene: TRBJ2-7

CDR3nt: TGTGCCAGCAGGAGGGAGGGGAACACTGAAGCTTTCTTT
CDR3aa: CASRREGNTEAFF
d_gene: .
abundance: .
v_gene: TRBV6-1
j_gene: TRBJ1-1

CDR3nt: TGTGCCAGCAGTAATAACAGGGGTGCAGATACGCAGTATTTT
CDR3aa: CASSNNRGADTQYF
d_gene: TRBD1
abundance: .
v_gene: TRBV25-1
j_gene: TRBJ2-3

CDR3nt: TGTGCCAGCAGTCCACAGGGAATCACAGATACGCAGTATTTT
CDR3aa: CASSPQGITDTQYF
d_gene: .
abundance: medium-sized
v_gene: TRBV12-3/TRBV12-4
j_gene: TRBJ2-3

CDR3nt: TGTGCCAGCAGCCAAGGTCGGGTAGGGAACACTGAAGCTTTCTTT
CDR3aa: CASSQGRVGNTEAFF
d_gene: .
abundance: few
v_gene: TRBV3-1
j_gene: TRBJ1-1